Listed below are T cell receptor beta chains from one sample, sequenced in a study of TIL therapy for anti-PD-1-resistant metastatic lung cancer. Here immunoSEQ multiplex PCR was the method, and the copy in TCRdb shows in-frame clones only, minus some. The sample holds about 50,000 clones, just over 70% seen once. The sequencing here drew on tumor tissue, taken at baseline. The receptors derive from a person aged 30 to 80 with non-small cell lung cancer. The CDR3 runs from the conserved cysteine through the conserved F or W. A D gene is named only where the DNA matches it firmly. The listing skips clone size in some rows; elsewhere it reads once, few, many or a size class.

D gene: -
J gene: TRBJ2-5
clone size: few
V gene: TRBV5-6
CDR3 protein: CASSPGPGQETQYF
CDR3 DNA: TGTGCCAGCAGCCCCGGACCAGGACAAGAGACCCAGTACTTC

D gene: -
J gene: TRBJ2-1
clone size: -
V gene: TRBV7-2
CDR3 protein: CASSLVHRGEQFF
CDR3 DNA: TGTGCCAGCAGCTTAGTTCACCGGGGGGAGCAGTTCTTC

D gene: TRBD1
J gene: TRBJ2-7
clone size: -
V gene: TRBV5-5
CDR3 protein: CASSLEGMGQHYEQYF
CDR3 DNA: TGTGCCAGCAGCTTGGAGGGAATGGGACAGCACTACGAGCAGTACTTC

D gene: -
J gene: TRBJ1-1
clone size: -
V gene: TRBV18
CDR3 protein: CASSPPTTNTEAFF
CDR3 DNA: TGTGCCAGCTCACCCCCTACTACCAACACTGAAGCTTTCTTT

D gene: -
J gene: TRBJ2-2
clone size: -
V gene: TRBV11-2
CDR3 protein: CASSYSPGGNTGELFF
CDR3 DNA: TGTGCCAGCAGCTATAGTCCCGGTGGGAACACCGGGGAGCTGTTTTTT

D gene: -
J gene: TRBJ2-1
clone size: -
V gene: TRBV20-1
CDR3 protein: CSARASNEQFF
CDR3 DNA: TGCAGTGCTAGAGCAAGTAATGAGCAGTTCTTC

D gene: -
J gene: TRBJ1-1
clone size: few
V gene: TRBV29-1
CDR3 protein: CSAATANTEAFF
CDR3 DNA: TGCAGCGCCGCAACAGCGAACACTGAAGCTTTCTTT

D gene: -
J gene: TRBJ2-2
clone size: -
V gene: TRBV19
CDR3 protein: CASTEPGDGELFF
CDR3 DNA: TGTGCCAGTACGGAACCGGGGGATGGGGAGCTGTTTTTT

D gene: -
J gene: TRBJ2-2
clone size: few
V gene: TRBV19
CDR3 protein: CASSGGLVRTRNTGELFF
CDR3 DNA: TGTGCCAGTAGTGGGGGACTGGTTAGAACGCGTAACACCGGGGAGCTGTTTTTT

D gene: -
J gene: TRBJ1-5
clone size: -
V gene: TRBV6-6
CDR3 protein: CASISYSNQPQHF
CDR3 DNA: TGTGCCAGCATTAGTTATAGCAATCAGCCCCAGCATTTT

D gene: -
J gene: TRBJ1-1
clone size: -
V gene: TRBV6-5
CDR3 protein: CASSYLTEAFF
CDR3 DNA: TGTGCCAGCAGTTACCTTACGGAAGCTTTCTTT

D gene: -
J gene: TRBJ1-5
clone size: once
V gene: TRBV19
CDR3 protein: CASRRMRSNQPQHF
CDR3 DNA: TGTGCCAGTAGGCGGATGAGGAGCAATCAGCCCCAGCATTTT

D gene: TRBD1
J gene: TRBJ2-7
clone size: -
V gene: TRBV28
CDR3 protein: CATRGGRGRGSYEQYF
CDR3 DNA: TGTGCCACCCGAGGGGGTAGGGGGCGAGGGTCCTACGAGCAGTACTTC

D gene: TRBD1
J gene: TRBJ1-5
clone size: -
V gene: TRBV2
CDR3 protein: CASSGGTGGYQPQHF
CDR3 DNA: TGTGCCAGCAGTGGAGGGACAGGGGGTTATCAGCCCCAGCATTTT

D gene: TRBD2
J gene: TRBJ2-3
clone size: -
V gene: TRBV27
CDR3 protein: CASSLFPGGWSSTDTQYF
CDR3 DNA: TGTGCCAGCAGTCTCTTCCCGGGGGGATGGTCTAGCACAGATACGCAGTATTTT

D gene: TRBD2
J gene: TRBJ2-3
clone size: -
V gene: TRBV30
CDR3 protein: CAWKLAGANTQYF
CDR3 DNA: TGTGCCTGGAAGCTAGCGGGGGCGAATACGCAGTATTTT

D gene: -
J gene: TRBJ2-3
clone size: -
V gene: TRBV5-4
CDR3 protein: CASSLTSTDTQYF
CDR3 DNA: TGTGCCAGCAGCTTGACTAGCACAGATACGCAGTATTTT

D gene: -
J gene: TRBJ1-5
clone size: -
V gene: TRBV16
CDR3 protein: CASSPSGTSNQPQHF
CDR3 DNA: TGTGCCAGCAGCCCGTCCGGGACAAGCAATCAGCCCCAGCATTTT

D gene: -
J gene: TRBJ2-7
clone size: -
V gene: TRBV7-9
CDR3 protein: CASSLDHSYEQYF
CDR3 DNA: TGTGCCAGCAGCTTAGACCATTCCTACGAGCAGTACTTC

D gene: TRBD1
J gene: TRBJ2-7
clone size: -
V gene: TRBV15
CDR3 protein: CATSRGGGQAREQYF
CDR3 DNA: TGTGCCACCAGCAGAGGAGGCGGACAGGCACGGGAGCAGTACTTC

D gene: -
J gene: TRBJ1-2
clone size: -
V gene: TRBV28
CDR3 protein: CASSLLPVAGLGYTF
CDR3 DNA: TGTGCCAGCAGTTTACTTCCCGTGGCGGGCCTTGGCTACACCTTC

D gene: TRBD1
J gene: TRBJ1-4
clone size: few
V gene: TRBV4-1
CDR3 protein: CASRTGGGPTEKLFF
CDR3 DNA: TGCGCCAGCAGGACAGGGGGTGGACCAACTGAAAAACTGTTTTTT

D gene: -
J gene: TRBJ2-1
clone size: -
V gene: TRBV5-1
CDR3 protein: CASSFRPSSYNEQFF
CDR3 DNA: TGCGCCAGCAGCTTCCGGCCTAGCTCCTACAATGAGCAGTTCTTC

D gene: TRBD1
J gene: TRBJ1-1
clone size: few
V gene: TRBV5-1
CDR3 protein: CASSPEGQGLMNTEAFF
CDR3 DNA: TGCGCCAGCAGCCCCGAGGGACAGGGGTTGATGAACACTGAAGCTTTCTTT

D gene: -
J gene: TRBJ1-1
clone size: few
V gene: TRBV7-3
CDR3 protein: CASSSTLNTEAFF
CDR3 DNA: TGTGCCAGCAGCTCTACACTGAACACTGAAGCTTTCTTT

D gene: -
J gene: TRBJ1-5
clone size: -
V gene: TRBV19
CDR3 protein: CASRVGGADQPQHF
CDR3 DNA: TGTGCCAGTAGGGTCGGGGGGGCGGATCAGCCCCAGCATTTT

D gene: TRBD1
J gene: TRBJ1-1
clone size: -
V gene: TRBV27
CDR3 protein: CASSFRDSMNTEAFF
CDR3 DNA: TGTGCCAGCAGTTTTAGGGACAGTATGAACACTGAAGCTTTCTTT

D gene: TRBD2
J gene: TRBJ2-2
clone size: -
V gene: TRBV5-1
CDR3 protein: CASSPHSGRAAGELFF
CDR3 DNA: TGCGCCAGCAGCCCGCATAGCGGGAGGGCCGCCGGGGAGCTGTTTTTT

D gene: -
J gene: TRBJ2-5
clone size: -
V gene: TRBV10-2
CDR3 protein: CASSVQTGPAETQYF
CDR3 DNA: TGCGCCAGCAGTGTTCAGACCGGGCCCGCGGAGACCCAGTACTTC

D gene: -
J gene: TRBJ2-4
clone size: -
V gene: TRBV5-4
CDR3 protein: CASSSKSPVGNIQYF
CDR3 DNA: TGTGCCAGCAGCTCTAAATCCCCAGTGGGAAACATTCAGTACTTC

D gene: -
J gene: TRBJ1-2
clone size: -
V gene: TRBV19
CDR3 protein: CASSIGKEDYYGYTF
CDR3 DNA: TGTGCCAGTAGTATTGGCAAAGAAGATTACTATGGCTACACCTTC

D gene: TRBD1
J gene: TRBJ2-7
clone size: -
V gene: TRBV2
CDR3 protein: CAERGDSSYEQYF
CDR3 DNA: TGTGCCGAAAGAGGGGACAGCTCCTACGAGCAGTACTTC

D gene: TRBD2
J gene: TRBJ2-1
clone size: -
V gene: TRBV10-2
CDR3 protein: CASSVASGSFNEQFF
CDR3 DNA: TGCGCCAGCAGTGTGGCCAGCGGGAGTTTTAATGAGCAGTTCTTC

D gene: TRBD2
J gene: TRBJ2-3
clone size: -
V gene: TRBV11-3
CDR3 protein: CASSFNLSGRADTQYF
CDR3 DNA: TGTGCCAGCAGCTTTAACCTTAGCGGGAGGGCAGATACGCAGTATTTT

D gene: -
J gene: TRBJ2-7
clone size: -
V gene: TRBV21-1
CDR3 protein: CASSPRSIHHYEQYF
CDR3 DNA: TGTGCCAGCAGCCCGCGCTCCATCCATCACTACGAGCAGTACTTC

D gene: TRBD1
J gene: TRBJ1-2
clone size: -
V gene: TRBV5-8
CDR3 protein: CASSPQGFDGYTF
CDR3 DNA: TGTGCCAGCAGCCCACAGGGGTTTGATGGCTACACCTTC

D gene: -
J gene: TRBJ1-1
clone size: -
V gene: TRBV5-6
CDR3 protein: CASSPLAKARNTEAFF
CDR3 DNA: TGTGCCAGCAGCCCCCTCGCGAAGGCACGGAACACTGAAGCTTTCTTT

D gene: TRBD1
J gene: TRBJ2-5
clone size: few
V gene: TRBV5-6
CDR3 protein: CASSWGTGRLETQYF
CDR3 DNA: TGTGCCAGCAGCTGGGGGACAGGGCGGTTGGAGACCCAGTACTTC

D gene: TRBD2
J gene: TRBJ2-1
clone size: -
V gene: TRBV7-9
CDR3 protein: CASSFGLAGYNEQFF
CDR3 DNA: TGTGCCAGCAGCTTCGGACTAGCGGGGTACAATGAGCAGTTCTTC

D gene: TRBD1
J gene: TRBJ1-4
clone size: few
V gene: TRBV5-1
CDR3 protein: CASSNKDRGTNEKLFF
CDR3 DNA: TGCGCCAGCAGCAACAAGGACAGGGGGACTAATGAAAAACTGTTTTTT

D gene: TRBD1
J gene: TRBJ2-7
clone size: few
V gene: TRBV10-3
CDR3 protein: CATYSTGGEQYF
CDR3 DNA: TGTGCCACCTACTCTACAGGGGGCGAGCAGTACTTC

D gene: -
J gene: TRBJ2-7
clone size: -
V gene: TRBV28
CDR3 protein: CASSLSSGREQYF
CDR3 DNA: TGTGCCAGCAGTTTATCGTCGGGTAGGGAGCAGTACTTC

D gene: -
J gene: TRBJ2-5
clone size: -
V gene: TRBV7-8
CDR3 protein: CASSSSAGAGETQYF
CDR3 DNA: TGTGCCAGCAGCTCCTCGGCGGGGGCGGGAGAGACCCAGTACTTC

D gene: -
J gene: TRBJ2-3
clone size: -
V gene: TRBV5-4
CDR3 protein: CASSLASTDTQYF
CDR3 DNA: TGTGCCAGCAGCTTGGCGAGCACAGATACGCAGTATTTT

D gene: TRBD2
J gene: TRBJ2-1
clone size: -
V gene: TRBV6-5
CDR3 protein: CASSYPTSGEQFF
CDR3 DNA: TGTGCCAGCAGTTACCCGACTAGCGGTGAGCAGTTCTTC

D gene: -
J gene: TRBJ2-7
clone size: -
V gene: TRBV7-6
CDR3 protein: CASSPSPGTSYEQYF
CDR3 DNA: TGTGCCAGCAGCCCTAGCCCCGGGACATCCTACGAGCAGTACTTC

D gene: -
J gene: TRBJ2-5
clone size: once
V gene: TRBV19
CDR3 protein: CASSRGPHPGETQYF
CDR3 DNA: TGTGCCAGTAGTAGGGGACCCCACCCGGGGGAGACCCAGTACTTC

D gene: -
J gene: TRBJ1-2
clone size: -
V gene: TRBV19
CDR3 protein: CASSITGPTYGYTF
CDR3 DNA: TGTGCCAGTAGTATAACCGGGCCGACCTATGGCTACACCTTC

D gene: TRBD1
J gene: TRBJ2-2
clone size: -
V gene: TRBV29-1
CDR3 protein: CSGRQGATNTGELFF
CDR3 DNA: TGCAGCGGCCGTCAGGGGGCGACGAACACCGGGGAGCTGTTTTTT

D gene: -
J gene: TRBJ2-7
clone size: once
V gene: TRBV7-6
CDR3 protein: CASSLAPGYEQYF
CDR3 DNA: TGTGCCAGCAGCTTAGCTCCAGGCTACGAGCAGTACTTC

D gene: -
J gene: TRBJ1-3
clone size: -
V gene: TRBV18
CDR3 protein: CASSPVGDSGNTIYF
CDR3 DNA: TGTGCCAGCTCACCGGTCGGTGACTCTGGAAACACCATATATTTT